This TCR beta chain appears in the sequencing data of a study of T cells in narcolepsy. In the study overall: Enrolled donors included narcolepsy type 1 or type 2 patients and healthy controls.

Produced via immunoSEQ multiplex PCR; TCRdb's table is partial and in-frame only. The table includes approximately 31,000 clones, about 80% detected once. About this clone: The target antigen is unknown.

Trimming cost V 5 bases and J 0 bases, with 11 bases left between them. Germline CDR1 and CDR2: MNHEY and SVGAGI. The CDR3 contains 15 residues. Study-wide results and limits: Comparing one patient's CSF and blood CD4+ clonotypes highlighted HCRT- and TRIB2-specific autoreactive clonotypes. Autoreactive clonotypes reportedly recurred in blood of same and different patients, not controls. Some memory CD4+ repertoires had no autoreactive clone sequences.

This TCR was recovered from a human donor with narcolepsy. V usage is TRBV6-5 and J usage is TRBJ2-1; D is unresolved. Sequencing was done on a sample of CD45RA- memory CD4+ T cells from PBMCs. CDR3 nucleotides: TGTGCCAGCAGTCATGACCGGAGCTCCTACAATGAGCAGTTCTTC. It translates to CASSHDRSSYNEQFF.